A single sample is the source of the 31 T cell receptor beta chains below, sequenced in a study of T cells expressing NK-cell markers. Reprocessing the 5' RACE reads, TCRdb reports a single entry for every CDR3 protein and omits DNA. The sample is made up of about 450,000 distinct CDR3 sequences, and the top ten hold 7.3% of it. Material for sequencing was blood T cells: a sorted CD56 or NKG2C T cell subset, CD4+ or CD8+ T cells, or bulk PBMC T cells (not recorded which). The receptors shown here come from a woman aged 18 to 75 in good health.

This chain uses TRBV18 with TRBJ2-7; the D call of TRBD1 rests on TCRdb alone, since no DNA is present to check it. CDR3 length: 19 amino acids. Germline V gene lookup returns CDR1 KGHSH and CDR2 LQKENI. CDR3 in amino acids: CASSPLDRVHGGRIDEQYF.

This chain uses TRBV14 with TRBJ2-2; TCRdb outputs TRBD1, but without DNA this stays unchecked. The CDR3 is made up of 13 amino acids. CDR1 and CDR2 (germline): SGHDN, FVKESK. CDR3 amino acids: CASSHQGTGELFF. Combining the CDR3 with reference TRBV14 and TRBJ2-2 gives the whole variable domain EAGVTQFPSHSVIEKGQTVTLRCDPISGHDNLYWYRRVMGKEIKFLLHFVKESKQDESGMPNNRFLAERTGGTYSTLKVQPAELEDSGVYFCASSHQGTGELFFGEGSRLTVL.

This chain joins TRBV20-1 and TRBJ1-2; without DNA, the TCRdb call of TRBD1 cannot be checked. CDR1 and CDR2 (germline): DFQATT, SNEGSKA (reference sequence). CDR3 length: 16 residues. CDR3 sequence: CIARTSGMGANYGYTF.

The chain couples TRBV19 to TRBJ2-1. Germline assignment: CDR1 LNHDA and CDR2 SQIVND (reference sequence). This CDR3 comprises 16 residues. This CDR3 reads CASSMVRTGPYNEQFF.

V usage is TRBV20-1 and J usage is TRBJ2-1; the D call of TRBD1 rests on TCRdb alone, since no DNA is present to check it. This CDR3 comprises 15 residues. Germline V gene data show CDR1 as DFQATT and CDR2 as SNEGSKA (reference sequence). This chain's CDR3 is CSARVRQGAYNEQFF.

CDR3 protein: CASSFPTSGDADTQYF. V gene TRBV7-2 combines with J gene TRBJ2-3; absent DNA, TCRdb's TRBD2 call cannot be checked. The CDR3 has 16 residues. Germline V gene data show CDR1 as SGHTA and CDR2 as FQGNSA.

J is TRBJ2-1 and V is TRBV6-1. From germline, CDR1 is MNHNS and CDR2 SASEGT. The CDR3 has 15 amino acids. CDR3: CASSQDGASYNEQFF.

The rearrangement joins TRBV7-2 to TRBJ1-3. The V gene's germline CDR1 is SGHTA and CDR2 FQGNSA. CDR3 length: 16 amino acids. The CDR3 region is CASSLEVLSSGNTIYF.

The rearrangement links TRBV10-3 to TRBJ2-5; TCRdb designates TRBD2, a call that cannot be tested without DNA. The CDR3 contains 21 residues. The V gene's germline CDR1 is ENHRY and CDR2 SYGVKD. CDR3 region: CAISESSIRASGRFGEETQYF.

The chain links TRBV7-8 to TRBJ2-1; TCRdb's D gene call, TRBD2, goes unchecked for lack of DNA. CDR1 and CDR2 from the germline V gene are SGHVS and FQNEAQ. This CDR3 has 15 residues. CDR3: CASSFSRDYYNEQFF. Supplemented by reference TRBV7-8 and TRBJ2-1, the full variable domain reads GAGVSQSPRYKVAKRGQDVALRCDPISGHVSLFWYQQALGQGPEFLTYFQNEAQLDKSGLPSDRFFAERPEGSVSTLKIQRTQQEDSAVYLCASSFSRDYYNEQFFGPGTRLTVL.

This chain uses TRBV20-1 with TRBJ1-2. CDR1 is DFQATT and CDR2 is SNEGSKA in the germline V gene (reference sequence). The CDR3 contains 12 residues. The CDR3 sequence is CSASSLEYGYTF.

V is TRBV3-1 and J is TRBJ2-7; the TCRdb D gene call, TRBD2, has no DNA to confirm it. This CDR3 contains 16 residues. Germline CDR1 and CDR2: LGHDT and YNNKEL (reference sequence). This CDR3 is CASSQELAGAMGEQYF.

This sequence joins TRBV6-4 and TRBJ2-3; TCRdb gives TRBD2 as the D gene, but with no DNA this cannot be confirmed. CDR1 is MRHNA, CDR2 SNTAGT, per germline. The CDR3 sequence is 15 residues long. CDR3 sequence reads: CASSSGVGGTDTQYF.

V gene TRBV3-1 combines with J gene TRBJ2-1; TCRdb calls TRBD1, which cannot be checked without DNA. The CDR3 totals 14 residues. Germline V gives CDR1 LGHDT, CDR2 YNNKEL (reference sequence). The CDR3 spells CASSQGTGLDEQFF.

The chain recombines TRBV19 with TRBJ1-3; TCRdb's assignment of TRBD1 cannot be checked, as there is no DNA. Germline V gene lookup returns CDR1 LNHDA and CDR2 SQIVND (reference sequence). This CDR3 region has 15 residues. The CDR3 region is CASRVTDYFGNTIYF. Based on the CDR3 plus reference TRBV19 and TRBJ1-3, the full variable domain is DGGITQSPKYLFRKEGQNVTLSCEQNLNHDAMYWYRQDPGQGLRLIYYSQIVNDFQKGDIAEGYSVSREKKESFPLTVTSAQKNPTAFYLCASRVTDYFGNTIYFGEGSWLTVV.

The V call is TRBV7-2, the J call TRBJ1-4. The germline CDR1 and CDR2 sequences are SGHTA and FQGNSA. The CDR3 covers 15 residues. The CDR3 spells CASSLQSGFDEKLFF.

The CDR3 sequence: CASSPRDRHNEQFF. The V call is TRBV7-9, the J call TRBJ2-1; checking the TCRdb D call of TRBD1 is not possible without DNA. Germline CDR1 and CDR2: SEHNR and FQNEAQ (reference sequence). The CDR3 spans 14 residues. Filled out from reference TRBV7-9 and TRBJ2-1, the complete variable domain reads DTGVSQNPRHKITKRGQNVTFRCDPISEHNRLYWYRQTLGQGPEFLTYFQNEAQLEKSRLLSDRFSAERPKGSFSTLEIQRTEQGDSAMYLCASSPRDRHNEQFFGPGTRLTVL.

The CDR3 sequence: CASSSHPAGTNNSPLHF. The gene calls are TRBV4-3 and TRBJ1-6; the TCRdb D gene call, TRBD1, has no DNA to confirm it. Looked up from germline, CDR1 is LGHNA and CDR2 is YSLEER. This CDR3 contains 17 residues.

This sequence joins TRBV20-1 and TRBJ2-1; there is no DNA to check the TCRdb D call of TRBD2. Germline V lookup: CDR1 DFQATT, CDR2 SNEGSKA (reference sequence). The CDR3 spans 14 residues. CDR3: CSEYRTSGRNEQFF.

This chain links TRBV20-1 with TRBJ2-5; TCRdb picks TRBD1, but there is no DNA to check that call. Per germline, CDR1 DFQATT and CDR2 SNEGSKA (reference sequence). The CDR3 has 14 amino acids. The CDR3 loop reads CSAPSPGGQETQYF.

The V call is TRBV20-1, the J call TRBJ2-3; TCRdb proposes TRBD1, but this gene call is untestable without DNA. The CDR3 has 14 residues. Germline lookup yields CDR1 DFQATT and CDR2 SNEGSKA (reference sequence). This chain's CDR3 is CSASRNTTTDTQYF.

The J gene is TRBJ2-7, the V gene TRBV20-1; the TRBD1 assignment by TCRdb is unverifiable without DNA. The germline V gene has CDR1 DFQATT and CDR2 SNEGSKA (reference sequence). The CDR3 has 15 residues. This CDR3 is CSARPSLTGLYEQYF.

The chain uses TRBV28 and TRBJ1-5. CDR1 MDHEN and CDR2 SYDVKM come from the germline V gene. The CDR3 has 18 residues. The CDR3 here is CASSSSPRKVGYNQPQHF.

The chain combines TRBV4-3 with TRBJ2-5. This CDR3 contains 13 residues. Per the germline V gene, CDR1 is LGHNA and CDR2 is YSLEER. CDR3 sequence: CASSQGVQETQYF.

This chain joins TRBV27 and TRBJ2-1; the D gene TCRdb calls, TRBD1, cannot be checked with no DNA. Germline V gene data show CDR1 as MNHEY and CDR2 as SMNVEV (reference sequence). The CDR3 length is 13 residues. This CDR3 reads CASRGGGGNEQFF.

The genes are TRBV9 and TRBJ2-5; lacking DNA, the TRBD1 call made by TCRdb goes unchecked. CDR1 and CDR2 (germline): SGDLS, YYNGEE. The CDR3 is 14 amino acids. The CDR3 here is CASSARDSQETQYF.

V usage is TRBV20-1 and J usage is TRBJ2-3; TCRdb's D call of TRBD2 is untestable without DNA. Germline V gene sequence: CDR1 DFQATT, CDR2 SNEGSKA (reference sequence). The CDR3 is 16 amino acids. This chain's CDR3 is CSAGGGGLSSTDTQYF.

The V call is TRBV12-3 or TRBV12-4, the J call TRBJ1-1; TCRdb's assignment of TRBD1 cannot be checked, as there is no DNA. The CDR3 runs to 15 residues. The CDR3 here is CASSLREGTYTEAFF.

The V gene is TRBV3-1, the J gene TRBJ2-7; there is no DNA to check the TCRdb D call of TRBD2. This CDR3 spans 15 amino acids. Per the germline V gene, CDR1 is LGHDT and CDR2 is YNNKEL (reference sequence). The CDR3 here is CASSQRLAGGPVQYF.

The V gene is TRBV7-9, the J gene TRBJ2-3; TCRdb reports TRBD1, a call that lacks DNA to check it against. The CDR3 sequence is 16 residues long. CDR1 is SEHNR, CDR2 FQNEAQ, per germline (reference sequence). CDR3 sequence: CASSPKGRGSKDTQYF.

V usage is TRBV20-1 and J usage is TRBJ2-7; the D call of TRBD2 rests on TCRdb alone, since no DNA is present to check it. Germline loops: CDR1 DFQATT, CDR2 SNEGSKA (reference sequence). This CDR3 comprises 12 residues. The CDR3 reads CSAASGTYEQYF.